This TCR beta chain was recorded in a study of Graves' ophthalmopathy and Graves' hyperthyroidism. As for the study in general: Peripheral blood was obtained at first diagnosis, ahead of any treatment.

Amplifying from RNA transcripts, the study obtained TCR beta CDR3 regions. The workflow started with a first-round RT-PCR run with HTBI primers and then moved on to a second-round multiplex PCR. A single record per CDR3 protein comes from TCRdb applying MiXCR to the multiplex PCR reads. The table includes under 800,000 distinct CDR3 sequences, 22% detected once. CDR3 length: 20 residues. Germline V gene data show CDR1 as MDHEN and CDR2 as SYDVKM. The V gene end was trimmed by 7 bases and the J gene end by 0 bases; junction bases not matched to a gene: 16. Clinical symptoms, serum thyroxine, TRAb, thyroid ultrasound and orbital computed tomography formed the basis of diagnosis. This clonotype has ten or more counts.

This clonotype was sampled from a woman aged 18-30 years with stable Graves' hyperthyroidism. Some clones in this sample may be carry-over from other donors' samples. The specimen sequenced was peripheral blood. This sequence joins TRBV28 and TRBJ2-4; 12 nucleotides agree with TRBD2. The CDR3 region has the DNA TGTGCCAGCAAACCCCCGGGACTAGCGGGTGGGGGAATAGCCAAAAACATTCAGTACTTC. This sequence encodes CASKPPGLAGGGIAKNIQYF.